These 4 T cell receptor beta chains share one sample of origin, sequenced in a study of T cell clones after liver transplantation. Sequenced by immunoSEQ multiplex PCR; TCRdb stores in-frame clones only, minus some. This table holds roughly 50,000 clones, 70% to 85% found once. The source was CD4+ T cells from blood, collected before liver transplant. These receptors were obtained from a human donor who received a liver transplant.

CDR3 in DNA: TGTGCCAGCAGCTCCACCGGGACTCCAACCTACGAGCAGTACTTC. Its translation: CASSSTGTPTYEQYF. The chain has TRBV7-2 and TRBJ2-7, with D possibly matching TRBD2 (6 bases). CDR1 and CDR2 from the germline V gene are SGHTA and FQGNSA. This CDR3 comprises 15 residues. Trimming stripped 4 bases from V and 2 bases from J, with 15 bases between. Drawing the rest from reference TRBV7-2 and TRBJ2-7, the complete variable domain is GAGVSQSPSNKVTEKGKDVELRCDPISGHTALYWYRQSLGQGLEFLIYFQGNSAPDKSGLPSDRFSAERTGGSVSTLTIQRTQQEDSAVYLCASSSTGTPTYEQYFGPGTRLTVT.

V and J are TRBV5-4 and TRBJ2-1; 8 bases are a match to TRBD2. The trim removed 0 bases at V and 8 bases at J, leaving 1 base unmatched. The CDR3 is 13 residues long. Germline V gene data show CDR1 as SGHNT and CDR2 as YYREEE (reference sequence). The CDR3 region has the DNA TGTGCCAGCAGCTTGGAGCGGGGGTATGAGCAGTTCTTC. Its protein product is CASSLERGYEQFF.

The chain joins TRBV7-2 to TRBJ1-2; D not resolved. This CDR3 spans 12 amino acids. V dropped 5 bases and J dropped 2 bases, with 6 bases sitting between them. Germline CDR1 SGHTA, CDR2 FQGNSA. CDR3 amino acids: CASSPGNYGYTF. The CDR3 DNA reads TGTGCCAGCAGCCCCGGCAACTATGGCTACACCTTC. Full variable domain (outside the CDR3, taken from reference TRBV7-2 and TRBJ1-2): GAGVSQSPSNKVTEKGKDVELRCDPISGHTALYWYRQSLGQGLEFLIYFQGNSAPDKSGLPSDRFSAERTGGSVSTLTIQRTQQEDSAVYLCASSPGNYGYTFGSGTRLTVV.

The genes are TRBV7-2 and TRBJ1-2; no firm D call. The CDR3 is 10 residues long. Between the trimmed V and J ends, which lost 5 bases and 9 bases, there was a span of 7 bases. Germline V lookup: CDR1 SGHTA, CDR2 FQGNSA. In nucleotides, the CDR3 is TGTGCCAGCAGCGCCATCAGCTACACCTTC. Protein sequence: CASSAISYTF.